The rows below give T cell receptor beta chains drawn from one sample of a study of T cells in Graves' hyperthyroidism and ophthalmopathy. TCRdb passed the multiplex PCR reads through MiXCR, listing each CDR3 protein once. The sample yields a few hundred thousand distinct CDR3 sequences, 12% to 15% seen once. The specimen sequenced was blood. These receptors originate from a woman between 18 and 29 years old with Graves' hyperthyroidism. CDR3s leave out the opening cysteine and the closing phenylalanine or tryptophan. A D gene is named only where the DNA matches it firmly.

. | TRBV15 | ATTDELSSYNSPLH
. | TRBV7-2 | ASSLQMGNTEAF
TRBD2 | TRBV20-1 | SAREASGVMGELF
TRBD2 | TRBV2 | ASTVERESHEQF
. | TRBV6-1 | ASSEYTAYGYT
. | TRBV27 | ASRGSGRGTEAF
TRBD2 | TRBV7-2 | VSSLASGITDTQY
. | TRBV2 | ASRRNRAYEQY
TRBD2 | TRBV5-6 | ASSLGGLAGIEQF
. | TRBV20-1 | SASSSPQETQY
TRBD1 | TRBV9 | ASSVAGTGYNEQF
TRBD1 | TRBV9 | ASSAGQGINYGYT